A single T cell receptor beta chain is shown here with its context. This record comes from a study of Ad26.COV2.S vaccination and SARS-CoV-2 variants. The CDR3 loop spans 11 amino acids. Germline lookup yields CDR1 MNHNY and CDR2 SVGAGI (reference sequence). V lost 6 bases and J lost 5, with 5 bases in between. Treatment of the sample: around 19 received Ad26.COV2.S at low or high dose, single or two shots; about 5 received placebo; per-sample allocation not given. Repertoires come from day 63 after the first vaccine or placebo injection. Using immunoSEQ multiplex PCR, the repertoire was profiled, and TCRdb retains in-frame clones only, with some absent. Among over 300,000 clones listed, 80% to 90% were seen once.

The sequence derives from a person between 18 and 59 years old who received the Ad26.COV2.S COVID-19 vaccine or a placebo. Specimen: peripheral blood, collected in a trial of Ad26.COV2.S vaccine versus placebo. The chain recombines TRBV6-6 with TRBJ2-1; no reliable D call. The CDR3 reads CASSTDNEQFF. CDR3 bases: TGTGCCAGCAGCACGGACAATGAGCAGTTCTTC.